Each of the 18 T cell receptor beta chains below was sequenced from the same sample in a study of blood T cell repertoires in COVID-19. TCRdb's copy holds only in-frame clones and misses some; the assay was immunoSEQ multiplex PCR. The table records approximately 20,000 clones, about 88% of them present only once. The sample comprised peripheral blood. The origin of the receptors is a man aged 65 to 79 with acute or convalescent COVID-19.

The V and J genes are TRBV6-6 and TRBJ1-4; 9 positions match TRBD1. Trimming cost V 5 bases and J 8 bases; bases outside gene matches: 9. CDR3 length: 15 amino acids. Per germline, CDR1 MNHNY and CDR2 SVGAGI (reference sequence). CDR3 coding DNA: TGTGCCAGCAGTCGTAACAGGGGGCTAGAGGAAAAACTGTTTTTT. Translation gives CASSRNRGLEEKLFF.

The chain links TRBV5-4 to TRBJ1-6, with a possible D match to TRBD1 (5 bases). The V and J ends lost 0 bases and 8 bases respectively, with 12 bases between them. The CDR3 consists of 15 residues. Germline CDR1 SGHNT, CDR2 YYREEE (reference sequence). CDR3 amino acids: CASSLDQGRDSPLHF. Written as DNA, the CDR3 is TGTGCCAGCAGCTTGGACCAGGGTAGGGATTCACCCCTCCACTTT.

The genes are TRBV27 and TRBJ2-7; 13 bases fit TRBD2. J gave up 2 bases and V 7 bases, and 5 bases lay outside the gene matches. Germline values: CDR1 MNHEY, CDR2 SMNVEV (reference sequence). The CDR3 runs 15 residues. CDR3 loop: CASTPGLAGTYEQYF. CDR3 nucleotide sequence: TGTGCCAGCACCCCGGGACTAGCGGGGACCTACGAGCAGTACTTC.

This chain's CDR3 is CASSIATAYEQYF. The CDR3 nucleotides are TGTGCCAGTAGTATAGCTACAGCCTACGAGCAGTACTTC. The chain links TRBV19 to TRBJ2-7, with D uncertain. Per the germline V gene, CDR1 is LNHDA and CDR2 is SQIVND (reference sequence). V lost 1 base and J lost 2, with 6 bases in between. CDR3 length equals 13 residues.

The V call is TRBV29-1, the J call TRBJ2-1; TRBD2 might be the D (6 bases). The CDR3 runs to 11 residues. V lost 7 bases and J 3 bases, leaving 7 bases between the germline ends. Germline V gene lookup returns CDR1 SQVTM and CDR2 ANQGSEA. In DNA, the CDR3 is TGCAGCGGCGGGGTCTACAATGAGCAGTTCTTC. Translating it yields CSGGVYNEQFF.

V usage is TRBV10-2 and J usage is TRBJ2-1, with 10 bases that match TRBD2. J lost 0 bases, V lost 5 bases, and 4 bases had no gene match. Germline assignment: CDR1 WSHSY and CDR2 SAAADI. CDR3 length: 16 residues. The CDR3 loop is CASSWEREGSYNEQFF. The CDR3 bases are TGCGCCAGCAGTTGGGAGCGGGAGGGCTCCTACAATGAGCAGTTCTTC.

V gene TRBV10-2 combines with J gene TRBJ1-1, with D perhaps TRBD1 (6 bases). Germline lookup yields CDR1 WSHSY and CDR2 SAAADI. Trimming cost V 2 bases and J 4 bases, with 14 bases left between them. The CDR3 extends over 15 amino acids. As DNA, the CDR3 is TGCGCCAGCAGTGAGGCGTTAACAGGGTTCACTGAAGCTTTCTTT. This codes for CASSEALTGFTEAFF.

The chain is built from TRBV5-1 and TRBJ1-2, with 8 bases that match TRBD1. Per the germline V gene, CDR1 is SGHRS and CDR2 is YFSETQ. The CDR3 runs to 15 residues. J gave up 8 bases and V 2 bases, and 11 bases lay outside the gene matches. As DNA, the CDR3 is TGCGCCAGCAGCTTAACCGCGGACAGGGTAGGAGGCTACACCTTC. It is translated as CASSLTADRVGGYTF.

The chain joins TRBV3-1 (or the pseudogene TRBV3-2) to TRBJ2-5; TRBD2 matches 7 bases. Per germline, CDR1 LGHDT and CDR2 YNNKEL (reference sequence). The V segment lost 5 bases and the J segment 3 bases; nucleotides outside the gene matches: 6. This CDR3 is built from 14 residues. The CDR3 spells CASSALLAEETQYF. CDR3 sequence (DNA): TGTGCCAGCAGCGCCCTTCTAGCGGAAGAGACCCAGTACTTC.

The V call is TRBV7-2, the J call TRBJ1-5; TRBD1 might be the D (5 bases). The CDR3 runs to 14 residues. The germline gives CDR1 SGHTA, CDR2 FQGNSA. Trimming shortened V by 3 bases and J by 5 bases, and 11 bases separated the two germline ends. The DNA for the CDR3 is TGTGCCAGCAGCTTCTCCTGGGGCGATCAGCCCCAGCATTTT. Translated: CASSFSWGDQPQHF.

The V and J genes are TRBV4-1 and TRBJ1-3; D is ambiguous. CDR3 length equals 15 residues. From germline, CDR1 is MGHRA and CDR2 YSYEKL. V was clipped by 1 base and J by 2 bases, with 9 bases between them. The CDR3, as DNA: TGCGCCAGCAGCCAAGGAGGGAACCCTGGAAACACCATATATTTT. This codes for CASSQGGNPGNTIYF.

CDR3 coding DNA: TGTGCCACCAGTGATACCAAGCGGGAGGGGAACTACAATGAGCAGTTCTTC. It yields the protein CATSDTKREGNYNEQFF. The chain joins TRBV24-1 to TRBJ2-1, with 10 bases fitting TRBD2. The germline V gene has CDR1 KGHDR and CDR2 SFDVKD. J gave up 3 bases and V 3 bases, and 7 bases lay outside the gene matches. The CDR3 extends over 17 amino acids.

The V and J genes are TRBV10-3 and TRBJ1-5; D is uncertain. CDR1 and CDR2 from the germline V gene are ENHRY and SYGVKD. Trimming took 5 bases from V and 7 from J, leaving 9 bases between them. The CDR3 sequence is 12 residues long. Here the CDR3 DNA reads TGTGCCATCAGTAGACCCGGGCAGCCCCAGCATTTT. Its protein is CAISRPGQPQHF.

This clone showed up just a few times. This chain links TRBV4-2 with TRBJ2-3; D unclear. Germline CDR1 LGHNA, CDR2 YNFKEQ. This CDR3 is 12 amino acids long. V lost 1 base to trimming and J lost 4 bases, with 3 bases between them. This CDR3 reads CASSQASDTQYF. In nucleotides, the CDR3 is TGTGCCAGCAGCCAAGCGTCAGATACGCAGTATTTT.

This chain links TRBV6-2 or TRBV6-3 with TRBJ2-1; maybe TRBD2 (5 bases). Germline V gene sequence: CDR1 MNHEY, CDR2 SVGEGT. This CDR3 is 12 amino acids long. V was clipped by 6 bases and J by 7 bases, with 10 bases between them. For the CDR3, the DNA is TGTGCCAGCAGCCCACGGGAAAATGAGCAGTTCTTC. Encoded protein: CASSPRENEQFF.

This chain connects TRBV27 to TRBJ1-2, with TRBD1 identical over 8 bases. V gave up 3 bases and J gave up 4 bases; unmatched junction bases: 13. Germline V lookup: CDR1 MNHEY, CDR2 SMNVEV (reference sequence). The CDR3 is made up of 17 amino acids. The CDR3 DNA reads TGTGCCAGCAGTTTCCGCCAAACAGGGGGAGAAACCTATGGCTACACCTTC. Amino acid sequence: CASSFRQTGGETYGYTF.

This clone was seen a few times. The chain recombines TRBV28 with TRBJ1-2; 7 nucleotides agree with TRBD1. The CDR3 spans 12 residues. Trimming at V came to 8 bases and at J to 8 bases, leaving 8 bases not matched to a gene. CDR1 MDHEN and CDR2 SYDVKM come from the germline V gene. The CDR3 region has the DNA TGTGCCAGCCGGATGACAGGGATCGGCTACACCTTC. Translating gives CASRMTGIGYTF.

In nucleotides, the CDR3 is TGTGCCAGCTATGGGACTAGCGGCACAGATACGCAGTATTTT. Amino acids: CASYGTSGTDTQYF. This chain joins TRBV2 and TRBJ2-3; 10 bases are a match to TRBD2. CDR3 length: 14 amino acids. The V gene end was trimmed by 8 bases and the J gene end by 1 base; junction bases not matched to a gene: 3. Germline CDR1 SNHLY, CDR2 FYNNEI.